A single sample gave rise to the 10 T cell receptor beta chains below, sequenced in a study of shared clonotypes between healthy human individuals. Clones were read by immunoSEQ multiplex PCR, and TCRdb kept only the in-frame ones, dropping some. The sample contains about 490,000 clones, 79% of which appear only once. Sequencing input: PBMCs. The receptors come from a woman in her thirties or forties in good health. Some clones in this sample may be carry-over from other donors' samples.

This clone occurred a few times. The chain links TRBV27 to TRBJ1-3; D unresolved. The V end was cut by 4 bases, the J end by 7 bases, with 11 bases between. The CDR3 contains 13 residues. Germline V CDR1 and CDR2: MNHEY, SMNVEV (reference sequence). Written as DNA, the CDR3 is TGTGCCAGCAGTTCGGGAGTTGGCAACACCATATATTTT. It is translated as CASSSGVGNTIYF.

The J gene is TRBJ2-2, the V gene TRBV5-1; the D gene is possibly TRBD1 (6 bases). CDR3 size: 16 residues. Germline CDR1 and CDR2: SGHRS and YFSETQ. The V end was cut by 0 bases, the J end by 4 bases, with 13 bases between. This CDR3 is CASSLARGDGTGELFF. The CDR3 DNA reads as TGCGCCAGCAGCTTGGCCAGGGGAGATGGCACCGGGGAGCTGTTTTTT. The full variable domain, with the rest looked up from reference TRBV5-1 and TRBJ2-2, is KAGVTQTPRYLIKTRGQQVTLSCSPISGHRSVSWYQQTPGQGLQFLFEYFSETQRNKGNFPGRFSGRQFSNSRSEMNVSTLELGDSALYLCASSLARGDGTGELFFGEGSRLTVL.

To note about this clone: This CDR3 is also generated by other DNA sequences in the sample. The chain combines TRBV14 with TRBJ2-2; 9 bases are shared with TRBD2. The CDR3 is made up of 15 amino acids. Germline V gene sequence: CDR1 SGHDN, CDR2 FVKESK. V gave up 0 bases and J gave up 6 bases; unmatched junction bases: 2. The CDR3 is CASSQELAGAGELFF. Written as DNA, the CDR3 is TGTGCCAGCAGCCAAGAACTAGCGGGTGCCGGGGAGCTGTTTTTT.

This chain links TRBV6-1 with TRBJ1-6; no clear D. V dropped 7 bases and J dropped 5 bases, with 9 bases sitting between them. CDR3 length: 13 amino acids. From germline, CDR1 is MNHNS and CDR2 SASEGT. CDR3 bases: TGTGCCAGCACCAAGTTAGATAATTCACCCCTCCACTTT. Its translation is CASTKLDNSPLHF.

This clone appeared a few times. The chain recombines TRBV9 with TRBJ2-1, with 7 positions matching TRBD2. In germline, CDR1 is SGDLS, CDR2 YYNGEE. With 2 bases clipped from V and 4 bases from J, the junction kept 9 bases outside the gene matches. This CDR3 comprises 16 residues. The CDR3 DNA reads as TGTGCCAGCAGCGTTCTCTCTAGCGGAAAGTACAATGAGCAGTTCTTC. Protein: CASSVLSSGKYNEQFF.

The V call is TRBV6-1, the J call TRBJ2-7; 10 bases match TRBD1. V shed 3 bases and J 6 bases; nucleotides not matched to a gene: 2. Germline loops: CDR1 MNHNS, CDR2 SASEGT. The CDR3 has 13 residues. For the CDR3, the DNA is TGTGCCAGCAGTGATCGGACAGGGGGCGAGCAGTACTTC. Translated, it gives CASSDRTGGEQYF.

Comment on this clone: This CDR3 is missing its conserved last phenylalanine or tryptophan, likely due to a read error. The V and J genes are TRBV2 and TRBJ2-3; 8 bases are a match to TRBD2. The length of the CDR3 is 12 residues. V was pared by 3 bases and J by 9 bases, with 2 bases of the junction left unmatched. Germline CDR1 SNHLY, CDR2 FYNNEI. The CDR3 here is CASSDGGRTQYL. CDR3 in DNA: TGTGCCAGCAGTGACGGCGGGAGGACGCAGTATCTT.

The chain recombines TRBV20-1 with TRBJ1-2; weak D call: TRBD1 (6 bases). This CDR3 region has 11 residues. The germline V gene encodes CDR1 DFQATT and CDR2 SNEGSKA (reference sequence). The CDR3 reads CRGGLSYGYTF. The DNA of the CDR3 is TGCAGAGGGGGGTTGTCGTATGGCTACACCTTC.

The rearrangement joins TRBV27 to TRBJ2-1; TRBD1 agrees at 11 bases. The trim removed 8 bases at V and 4 bases at J, leaving 10 bases unmatched. The V gene's germline CDR1 is MNHEY and CDR2 SMNVEV (reference sequence). CDR3 length: 16 residues. CDR3 in amino acids: CASYPPGQGGYNEQFF. The CDR3 DNA sequence: TGTGCCAGCTATCCCCCGGGACAGGGGGGTTACAATGAGCAGTTCTTC.

This clone was seen only a few times. This sequence joins TRBV5-1 and TRBJ2-1; D unresolved. The CDR3 is made up of 11 amino acids. V lost 4 bases to trimming and J lost 4 bases, with 3 bases between them. Germline CDR1 and CDR2: SGHRS and YFSETQ. CDR3 nucleotides: TGCGCCAGCAGCGAGTACAATGAGCAGTTCTTC. The encoded protein is CASSEYNEQFF.